The next 14 T cell receptor beta chains were all read from a single sample in a study of blood T cell repertoires in COVID-19. Only in-frame clones appear in the TCRdb table, and some are missing; sequencing was by immunoSEQ multiplex PCR. Found here are 300,000 or so clones, roughly 90% of them singletons; the top ten hold under 3.5%. The sample was PBMCs or T cells enriched from blood (not recorded which). These receptors were taken from a woman between 50 and 59 years old who had been exposed to COVID-19.

The genes are TRBV6-1 and TRBJ2-7; possible D gene TRBD2, 6 bases. The CDR3 has 13 residues. Germline V gene lookup returns CDR1 MNHNS and CDR2 SASEGT. Trimming pared 1 base from V and 6 bases from J, leaving 10 bases between. Here the CDR3 DNA reads TGTGCCAGCAGTGAAGGGTTGGGGGGCGAGCAGTACTTC. This codes for CASSEGLGGEQYF.

The chain uses TRBV5-1 and TRBJ1-3, with a possible D match to TRBD1 (5 bases). The CDR3 consists of 15 residues. The ends were cut back, 4 bases at V and 4 bases at J, with 15 bases in the middle. In germline, CDR1 is SGHRS, CDR2 YFSETQ. The CDR3 DNA follows: TGCGCCAGCAGCCCAAGTACAGGACCGGGAAACACCATATATTTT. Translated: CASSPSTGPGNTIYF.

The J gene is TRBJ1-1, the V gene TRBV6-5, with 10 bases fitting TRBD1. This CDR3 comprises 12 residues. Losses at the gene ends were 6 bases for V and 10 bases for J; bases not matched to a gene: 5. Germline V gene lookup returns CDR1 MNHEY and CDR2 SVGAGI. CDR3 coding DNA: TGTGCCAGCAGCCGTGGACAGGGGGGAGCTTTCTTT. It encodes CASSRGQGGAFF.

V gene TRBV15 combines with J gene TRBJ1-1; D is ambiguous. Germline values: CDR1 LNHNV, CDR2 YYDKDF (reference sequence). There are 13 residues in the CDR3. The germline V and J ends were trimmed by 4 bases and 3 bases, with 9 bases remaining between them. CDR3 sequence: CATSTRQHTEAFF. The CDR3 nucleotides read TGTGCCACCAGCACGAGACAACACACTGAAGCTTTCTTT.

This clone was counted once. This chain connects TRBV2 to TRBJ2-2; TRBD1 matches 7 bases. The CDR3 has 15 amino acids. Germline lookup yields CDR1 SNHLY and CDR2 FYNNEI. Trimming removed 5 bases from V and 2 bases from J; junction bases left unmatched: 5. As DNA, the CDR3 is TGTGCCAGCAGTCTGACAGGGAGAAACACCGGGGAGCTGTTTTTT. Residues: CASSLTGRNTGELFF. Full variable domain (outside the CDR3, taken from reference TRBV2 and TRBJ2-2): EPEVTQTPSHQVTQMGQEVILRCVPISNHLYFYWYRQILGQKVEFLVSFYNNEISEKSEIFDDQFSVERPDGSNFTLKIRSTKLEDSAMYFCASSLTGRNTGELFFGEGSRLTVL.

The CDR3 DNA is TGTGCCTGGAGTCGGTACTATAATTCACCCCTCCACTTT. This encodes CAWSRYYNSPLHF. This chain connects TRBV30 to TRBJ1-6; no clear D. This CDR3 comprises 13 residues. Germline V lookup: CDR1 GTSNPN, CDR2 SVGIG (reference sequence). V was cut by 2 bases and J by 3 bases, with 5 bases left in between.

This clone was recorded a few times. V gene TRBV30 combines with J gene TRBJ2-1; maybe TRBD1 (6 bases). V was trimmed by 0 bases and J by 4 bases, leaving 16 bases between them. Germline loops: CDR1 GTSNPN, CDR2 SVGIG (reference sequence). The CDR3 contains 16 residues. DNA for the CDR3: TGTGCCTGGAGTGTACTAGGGCAGGGGACGTACAATGAGCAGTTCTTC. It specifies CAWSVLGQGTYNEQFF.

The J gene is TRBJ2-1, the V gene TRBV25-1; 8 nucleotides match TRBD2. There are 17 residues in the CDR3. The J segment lost 4 bases and the V segment lost 2 bases, leaving 10 bases of the junction unmatched. Germline values: CDR1 MGHDK, CDR2 SYGVNS. For the CDR3, the DNA is TGTGCCAGCAGTGAAACCCCCCACGCGGGGGGTTACAATGAGCAGTTCTTC. Translated, it gives CASSETPHAGGYNEQFF.

V is TRBV12-5 and J is TRBJ1-1; 8 nucleotides match TRBD1. Germline assignment: CDR1 LGHNT and CDR2 FRNRAP. The CDR3 has 17 residues. J lost 1 base, V lost 1 base, and 8 bases had no gene match. CDR3 sequence: CASGLGPGGPPNTEAFF. The CDR3 nucleotides are TGTGCTAGTGGTTTGGGTCCAGGGGGCCCTCCGAACACTGAAGCTTTCTTT.

This chain uses TRBV2 with TRBJ1-5; D gene uncertain. Trimming removed 3 bases from V and 13 bases from J, with 10 bases in between. CDR1 and CDR2 from the germline V gene are SNHLY and FYNNEI. CDR3 length equals 11 residues. The CDR3 bases are TGTGCCAGCAGTGAGGGCGATCCTCAGCATTTT. It specifies CASSEGDPQHF. Using reference TRBV2 and TRBJ1-5 for the parts outside the CDR3, the full variable domain is EPEVTQTPSHQVTQMGQEVILRCVPISNHLYFYWYRQILGQKVEFLVSFYNNEISEKSEIFDDQFSVERPDGSNFTLKIRSTKLEDSAMYFCASSEGDPQHFGDGTRLSIL.

The chain has TRBV10-3 and TRBJ2-3, with D unresolved. V lost 3 bases to trimming and J lost 4 bases, with 5 bases between them. Germline V gives CDR1 ENHRY, CDR2 SYGVKD. The CDR3 consists of 12 residues. The CDR3 nucleotides read TGTGCCATCAGTGACCGGGCAGATACGCAGTATTTT. Its translation: CAISDRADTQYF.

This clone appeared once. The J gene is TRBJ1-3, the V gene TRBV5-1; D not certain. Looked up from germline, CDR1 is SGHRS and CDR2 is YFSETQ. The ends were cut back, 0 bases at V and 8 bases at J, with 9 bases in the middle. The CDR3 covers 13 residues. The CDR3: CASSLGSTDTIYF. The CDR3 DNA is TGCGCCAGCAGCTTGGGGTCTACTGACACCATATATTTT.

This sequence joins TRBV2 and TRBJ1-1; a weak D match, TRBD1 (5 bases). The CDR3 sequence is 12 residues long. The germline V and J ends were trimmed by 8 bases and 4 bases, with 11 bases remaining between them. Germline loops: CDR1 SNHLY, CDR2 FYNNEI. The CDR3 spells CASGGGGTEAFF. The CDR3 DNA reads as TGTGCCAGCGGCGGGGGTGGCACTGAAGCTTTCTTT.

As for this clone: Other nucleotide sequences in the sample specify the same CDR3. The chain combines TRBV7-8 with TRBJ2-3; TRBD1 agrees at 8 bases. CDR3 length: 16 residues. V lost 1 base to trimming and J lost 1 base; unmatched junction nucleotides: 4. Germline V gene lookup returns CDR1 SGHVS and CDR2 FQNEAQ. DNA of the CDR3: TGTGCCAGCAGCTTAGGGAACAGGGGGGGCACAGATACGCAGTATTTT. Translation: CASSLGNRGGTDTQYF.